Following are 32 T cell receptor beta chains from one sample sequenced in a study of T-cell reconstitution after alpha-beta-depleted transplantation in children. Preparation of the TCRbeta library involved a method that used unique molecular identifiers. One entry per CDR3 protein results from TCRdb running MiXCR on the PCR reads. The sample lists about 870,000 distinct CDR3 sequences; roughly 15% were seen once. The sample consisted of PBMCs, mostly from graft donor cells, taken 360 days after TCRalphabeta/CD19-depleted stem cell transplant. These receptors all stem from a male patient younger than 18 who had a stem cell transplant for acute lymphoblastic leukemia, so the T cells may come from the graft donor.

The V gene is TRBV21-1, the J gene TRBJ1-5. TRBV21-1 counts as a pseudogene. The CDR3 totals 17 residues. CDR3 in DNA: TGTGCCAGCAGCTATCGCGGAAAGACGGAGAGCAATCAGCCCCAGCATTTT. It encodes CASSYRGKTESNQPQHF.

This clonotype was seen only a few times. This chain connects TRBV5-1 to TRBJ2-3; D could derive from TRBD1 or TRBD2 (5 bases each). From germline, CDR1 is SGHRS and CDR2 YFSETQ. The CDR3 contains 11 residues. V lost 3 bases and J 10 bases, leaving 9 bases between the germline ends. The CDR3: CASSYRGAQYF. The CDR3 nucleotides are TGCGCCAGCAGCTACCGGGGCGCGCAGTATTTT.

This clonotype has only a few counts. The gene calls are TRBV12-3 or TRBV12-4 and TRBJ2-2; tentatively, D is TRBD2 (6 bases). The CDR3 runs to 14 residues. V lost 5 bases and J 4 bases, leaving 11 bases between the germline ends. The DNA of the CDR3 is TGTGCCAGCAGTGTGGGACTTCTCACCGGGGAGCTGTTTTTT. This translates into CASSVGLLTGELFF.

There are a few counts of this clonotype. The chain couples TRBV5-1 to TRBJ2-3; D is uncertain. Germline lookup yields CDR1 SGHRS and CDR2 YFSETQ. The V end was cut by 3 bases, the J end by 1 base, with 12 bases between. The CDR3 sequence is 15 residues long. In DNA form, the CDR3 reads TGCGCCAGCAGCTCCGCCAGCGTCGGCACAGATACGCAGTATTTT. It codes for CASSSASVGTDTQYF.

The CDR3 loop is CSAKVAGGPGGTDTQYF. DNA of the CDR3: TGCAGTGCTAAAGTAGCGGGAGGGCCCGGGGGCACAGATACGCAGTATTTT. V usage is TRBV20-1 and J usage is TRBJ2-3; 11 bases align to TRBD2. CDR1 and CDR2 (germline): DFQATT, SNEGSKA (reference sequence). J gave up 1 base and V 4 bases, and 10 bases lay outside the gene matches. The CDR3 is made up of 17 amino acids.

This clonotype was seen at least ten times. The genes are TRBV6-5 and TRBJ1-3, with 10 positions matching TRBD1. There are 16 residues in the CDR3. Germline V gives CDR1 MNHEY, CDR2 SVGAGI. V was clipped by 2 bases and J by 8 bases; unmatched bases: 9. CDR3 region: CASSYEPGQGRYTIYF. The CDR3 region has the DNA TGTGCCAGCAGTTACGAACCGGGACAGGGGAGATACACCATATATTTT.

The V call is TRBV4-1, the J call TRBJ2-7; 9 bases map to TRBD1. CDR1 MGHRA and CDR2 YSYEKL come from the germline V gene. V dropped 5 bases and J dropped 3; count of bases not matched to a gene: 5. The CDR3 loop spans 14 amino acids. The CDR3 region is CASSMGTGYYEQYF. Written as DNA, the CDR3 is TGCGCCAGCAGCATGGGGACAGGGTACTACGAGCAGTACTTC.

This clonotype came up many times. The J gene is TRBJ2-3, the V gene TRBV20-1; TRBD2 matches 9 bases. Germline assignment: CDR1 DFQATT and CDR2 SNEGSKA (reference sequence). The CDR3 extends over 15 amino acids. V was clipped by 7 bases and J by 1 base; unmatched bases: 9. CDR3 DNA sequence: TGCAGTGGGCTAGCGGGATGGGAGGGCACAGATACGCAGTATTTT. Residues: CSGLAGWEGTDTQYF.

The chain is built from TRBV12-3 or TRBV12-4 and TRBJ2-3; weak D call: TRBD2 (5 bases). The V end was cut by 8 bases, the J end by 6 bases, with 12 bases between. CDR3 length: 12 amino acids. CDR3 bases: TGTGCCAGCGGTCCCCCGGGGGATACGCAGTATTTT. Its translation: CASGPPGDTQYF.

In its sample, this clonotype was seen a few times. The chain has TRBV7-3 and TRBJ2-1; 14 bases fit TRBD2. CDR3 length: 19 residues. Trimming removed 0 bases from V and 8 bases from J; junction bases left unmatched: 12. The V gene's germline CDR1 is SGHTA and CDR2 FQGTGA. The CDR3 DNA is TGTGCCAGCAGCTTAACGAAAGGACTAGCGGGAGGTTCCATCGATGAGCAGTTCTTC. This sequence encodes CASSLTKGLAGGSIDEQFF. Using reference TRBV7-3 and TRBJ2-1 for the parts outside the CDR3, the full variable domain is GAGVSQTPSNKVTEKGKYVELRCDPISGHTALYWYRQSLGQGPEFLIYFQGTGAADDSGLPNDRFFAVRPEGSVSTLKIQRTERGDSAVYLCASSLTKGLAGGSIDEQFFGPGTRLTVL.

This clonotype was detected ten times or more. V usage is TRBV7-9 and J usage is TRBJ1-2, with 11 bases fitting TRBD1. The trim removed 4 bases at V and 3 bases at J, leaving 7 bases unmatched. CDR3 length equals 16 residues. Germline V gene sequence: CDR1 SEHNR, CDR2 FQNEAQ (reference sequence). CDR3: CASSSDRGHRDYGYTF. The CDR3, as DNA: TGTGCCAGCAGCTCGGACAGGGGGCATCGCGACTATGGCTACACCTTC. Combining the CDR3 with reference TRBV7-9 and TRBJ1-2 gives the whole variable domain DTGVSQNPRHKITKRGQNVTFRCDPISEHNRLYWYRQTLGQGPEFLTYFQNEAQLEKSRLLSDRFSAERPKGSFSTLEIQRTEQGDSAMYLCASSSDRGHRDYGYTFGSGTRLTVV.

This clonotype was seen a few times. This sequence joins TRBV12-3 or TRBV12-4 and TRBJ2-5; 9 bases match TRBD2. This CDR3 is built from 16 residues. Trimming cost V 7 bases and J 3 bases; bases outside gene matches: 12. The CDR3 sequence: CASMPRRAGGEETQYF. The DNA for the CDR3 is TGTGCCAGCATGCCCCGTCGAGCGGGAGGTGAAGAGACCCAGTACTTC.

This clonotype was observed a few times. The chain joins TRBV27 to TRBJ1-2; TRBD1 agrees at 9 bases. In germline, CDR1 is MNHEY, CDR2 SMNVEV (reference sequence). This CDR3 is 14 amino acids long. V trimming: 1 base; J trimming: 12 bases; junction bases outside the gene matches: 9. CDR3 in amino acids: CASSLYGTGNGDTF. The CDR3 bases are TGTGCCAGCAGTTTATATGGGACAGGGAATGGGGACACCTTC.

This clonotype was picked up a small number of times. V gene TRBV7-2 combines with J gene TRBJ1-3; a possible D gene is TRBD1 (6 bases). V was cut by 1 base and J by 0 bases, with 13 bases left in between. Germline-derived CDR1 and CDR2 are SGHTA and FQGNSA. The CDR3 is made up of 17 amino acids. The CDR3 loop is CASSLVGALSSGNTIYF. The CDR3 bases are TGTGCCAGCAGCTTAGTGGGGGCGCTGTCCTCTGGAAACACCATATATTTT.

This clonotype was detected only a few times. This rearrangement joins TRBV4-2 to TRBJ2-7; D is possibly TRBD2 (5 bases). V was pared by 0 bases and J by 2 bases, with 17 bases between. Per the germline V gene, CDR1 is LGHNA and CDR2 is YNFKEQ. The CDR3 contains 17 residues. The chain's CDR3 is CASSQEGEGLSTYEQYF. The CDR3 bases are TGTGCCAGCAGCCAAGAAGGAGAGGGCCTTTCCACCTACGAGCAGTACTTC.

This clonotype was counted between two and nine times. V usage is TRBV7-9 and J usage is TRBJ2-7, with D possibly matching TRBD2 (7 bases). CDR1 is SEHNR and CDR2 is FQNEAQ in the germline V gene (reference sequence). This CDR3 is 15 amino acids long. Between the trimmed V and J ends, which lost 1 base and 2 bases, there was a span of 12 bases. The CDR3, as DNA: TGTGCCAGCAGCTTAGTAGGGGGAGGGCCCTACGAGCAGTACTTC. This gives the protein CASSLVGGGPYEQYF.

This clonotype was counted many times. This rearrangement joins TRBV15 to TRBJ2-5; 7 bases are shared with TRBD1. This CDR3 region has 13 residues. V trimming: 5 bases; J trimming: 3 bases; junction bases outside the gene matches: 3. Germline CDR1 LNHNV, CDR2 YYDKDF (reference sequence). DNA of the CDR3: TGTGCCACCAGCGTCCAGGGGGAAGAGACCCAGTACTTC. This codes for CATSVQGEETQYF.

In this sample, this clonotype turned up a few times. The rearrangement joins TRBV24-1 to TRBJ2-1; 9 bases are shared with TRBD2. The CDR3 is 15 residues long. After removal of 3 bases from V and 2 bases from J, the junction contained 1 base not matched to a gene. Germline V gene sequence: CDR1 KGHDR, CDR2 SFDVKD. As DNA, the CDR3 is TGTGCCACCAGTGATCGCGGGAGGGCCTACAATGAGCAGTTCTTC. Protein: CATSDRGRAYNEQFF.

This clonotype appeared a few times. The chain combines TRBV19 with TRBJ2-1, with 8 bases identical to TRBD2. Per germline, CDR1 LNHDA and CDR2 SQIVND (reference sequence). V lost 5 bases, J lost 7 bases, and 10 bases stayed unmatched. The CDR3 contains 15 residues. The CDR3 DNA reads TGTGCCAGTAGTCGAGCCCGGACTAGCTTGAATGAGCAGTTCTTC. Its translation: CASSRARTSLNEQFF.

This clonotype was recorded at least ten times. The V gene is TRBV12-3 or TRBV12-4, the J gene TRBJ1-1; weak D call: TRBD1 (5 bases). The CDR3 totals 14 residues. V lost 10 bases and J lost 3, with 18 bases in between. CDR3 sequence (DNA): TGTGCCACCTCTTGGGGACGTGGGGACACTGAAGCTTTCTTT. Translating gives CATSWGRGDTEAFF.

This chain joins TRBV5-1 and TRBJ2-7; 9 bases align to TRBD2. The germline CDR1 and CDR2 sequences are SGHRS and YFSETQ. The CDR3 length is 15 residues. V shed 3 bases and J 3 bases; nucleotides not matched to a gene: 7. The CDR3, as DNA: TGCGCCAGCAGCTGGTTAGCGGGAGCCAACTACGAGCAGTACTTC. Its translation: CASSWLAGANYEQYF.

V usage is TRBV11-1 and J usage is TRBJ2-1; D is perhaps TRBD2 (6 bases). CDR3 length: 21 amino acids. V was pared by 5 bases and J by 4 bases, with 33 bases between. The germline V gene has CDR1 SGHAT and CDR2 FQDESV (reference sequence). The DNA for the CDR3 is TGTGCCAGCAGCCACATCGGGACTTTATCCAAGGAACAAAGGGTTTACAATGAGCAGTTCTTC. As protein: CASSHIGTLSKEQRVYNEQFF.

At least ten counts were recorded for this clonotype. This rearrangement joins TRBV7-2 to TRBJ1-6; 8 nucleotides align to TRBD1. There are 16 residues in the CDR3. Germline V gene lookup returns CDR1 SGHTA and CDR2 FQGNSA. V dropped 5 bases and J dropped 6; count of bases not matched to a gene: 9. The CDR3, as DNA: TGTGCCAGCAGCATAAGCAGGGGGCCACGTAATTCACCCCTCCACTTT. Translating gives CASSISRGPRNSPLHF.

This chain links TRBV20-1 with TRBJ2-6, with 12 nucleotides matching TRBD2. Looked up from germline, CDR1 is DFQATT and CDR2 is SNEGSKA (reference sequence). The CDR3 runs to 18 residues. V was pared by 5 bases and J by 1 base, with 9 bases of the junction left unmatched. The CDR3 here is CSAPPWGLAGSGANVLTF. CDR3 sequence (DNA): TGCAGTGCTCCCCCCTGGGGACTAGCGGGTTCTGGGGCCAACGTCCTGACTTTC.

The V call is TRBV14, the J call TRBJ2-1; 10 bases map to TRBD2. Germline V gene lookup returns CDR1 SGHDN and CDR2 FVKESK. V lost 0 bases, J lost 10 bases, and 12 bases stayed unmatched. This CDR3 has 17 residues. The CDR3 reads CASSQDLSGRVGQEQFF. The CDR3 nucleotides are TGTGCCAGCAGCCAAGATCTAAGCGGGAGGGTAGGGCAGGAGCAGTTCTTC.

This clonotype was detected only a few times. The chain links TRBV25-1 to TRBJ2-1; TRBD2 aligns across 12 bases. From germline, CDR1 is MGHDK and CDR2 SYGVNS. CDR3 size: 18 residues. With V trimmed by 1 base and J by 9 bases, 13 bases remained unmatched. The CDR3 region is CASSEWGLAGGLGGEQFF. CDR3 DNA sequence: TGTGCCAGCAGTGAATGGGGCCTAGCGGGAGGGCTAGGGGGTGAGCAGTTCTTC.

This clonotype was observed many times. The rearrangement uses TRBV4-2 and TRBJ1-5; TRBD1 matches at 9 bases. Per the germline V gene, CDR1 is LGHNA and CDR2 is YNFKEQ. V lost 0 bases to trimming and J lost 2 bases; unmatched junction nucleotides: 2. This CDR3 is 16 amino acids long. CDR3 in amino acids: CASSQERQGGNQPQHF. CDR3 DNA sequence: TGTGCCAGCAGCCAAGAACGACAGGGGGGCAATCAGCCCCAGCATTTT.

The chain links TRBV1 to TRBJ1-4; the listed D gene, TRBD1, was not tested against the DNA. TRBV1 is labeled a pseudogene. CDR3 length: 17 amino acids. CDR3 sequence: CTSSQDCPPMRDEKLFF. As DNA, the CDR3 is TGCACCAGCAGCCAAGATTGCCCCCCCATGCGGGATGAAAAACTGTTTTTT.

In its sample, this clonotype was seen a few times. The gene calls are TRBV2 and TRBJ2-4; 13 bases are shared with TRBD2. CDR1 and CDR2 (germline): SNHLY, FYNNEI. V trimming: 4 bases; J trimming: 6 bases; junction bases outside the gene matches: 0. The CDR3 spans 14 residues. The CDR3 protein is CASSGTSGRNIQYF. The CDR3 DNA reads TGTGCCAGCAGTGGGACTAGCGGGAGAAACATTCAGTACTTC. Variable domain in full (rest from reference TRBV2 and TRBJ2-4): EPEVTQTPSHQVTQMGQEVILRCVPISNHLYFYWYRQILGQKVEFLVSFYNNEISEKSEIFDDQFSVERPDGSNFTLKIRSTKLEDSAMYFCASSGTSGRNIQYFGAGTRLSVL.

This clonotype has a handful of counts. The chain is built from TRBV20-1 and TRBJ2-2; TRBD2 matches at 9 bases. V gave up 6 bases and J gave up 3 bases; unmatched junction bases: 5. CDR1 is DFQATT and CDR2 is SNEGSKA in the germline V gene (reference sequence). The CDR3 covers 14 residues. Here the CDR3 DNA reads TGCAGTGCCTCTAGCGGGACTCACACCGGGGAGCTGTTTTTT. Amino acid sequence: CSASSGTHTGELFF.

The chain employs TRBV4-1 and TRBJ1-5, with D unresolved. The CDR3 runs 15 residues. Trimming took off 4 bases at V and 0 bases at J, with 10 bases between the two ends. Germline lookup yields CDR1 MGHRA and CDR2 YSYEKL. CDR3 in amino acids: CASSPPGDSNQPQHF. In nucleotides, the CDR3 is TGCGCCAGCAGCCCTCCCGGTGATAGCAATCAGCCCCAGCATTTT.

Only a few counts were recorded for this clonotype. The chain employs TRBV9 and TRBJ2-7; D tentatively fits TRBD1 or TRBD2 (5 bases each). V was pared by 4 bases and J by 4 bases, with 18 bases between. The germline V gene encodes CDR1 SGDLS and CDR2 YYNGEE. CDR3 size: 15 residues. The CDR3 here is CASSQGPSPTYEQYF. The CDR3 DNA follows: TGTGCCAGCAGCCAGGGACCGAGTCCCACTTACGAGCAGTACTTC.